This is a list of T cell receptor beta chains from one sample in a study of molecular identifiers for immune sequencing clone quantification. TCRdb independently ran MiXCR on the PCR reads; one entry per CDR3 protein. Of about 35,000 distinct CDR3 sequences listed, over 15% are singletons. The sample consisted of naive CD8+ T cells from blood, with Jurkat cell RNA spiked in. These receptors all come from a human donor in good health. Some libraries in this study had Jurkat cell RNA spiked in. Both conserved end residues are part of each CDR3. Each record gives: V gene, clone size, J gene, D gene, CDR3 protein, CDR3 DNA. D genes are given only for firm matches. Size tells how often a clone was seen (once, few, many) or the class of an expanded clone, and some rows leave it out.

>TRBV4-1|many|TRBJ2-3|.
CASSQKGRYTDTQYF
TGCGCCAGCAGCCAAAAAGGGCGGTACACAGATACGCAGTATTTT
>TRBV7-6|many|TRBJ1-6|.
CASSHKMGYSPLHF
TGTGCCAGCAGCCATAAGATGGGGTATTCACCCCTCCACTTT
>TRBV20-1|many|TRBJ2-7|.
CSARGDLYEQYF
TGCAGTGCTAGGGGAGATCTCTACGAGCAGTACTTC
>TRBV7-6|many|TRBJ2-3|TRBD1
CASSSQVDRATDTQYF
TGTGCCAGCAGCTCCCAAGTCGACAGGGCCACAGATACGCAGTATTTT
>TRBV5-6|many|TRBJ2-2|.
CASSSRRQLTGELFF
TGTGCCAGCAGCTCCCGGAGACAGTTAACCGGGGAGCTGTTTTTT
>TRBV11-2|many|TRBJ2-7|TRBD1
CASSPGTGGIVRYEQYF
TGTGCCAGCAGCCCGGGGACAGGGGGCATCGTTAGGTACGAGCAGTACTTC
>TRBV7-6|many|TRBJ2-3|.
CASSLVGSSTDTQYF
TGTGCCAGCAGCTTAGTCGGGAGTAGCACAGATACGCAGTATTTT
>TRBV19|many|TRBJ1-1|.
CATSPWGGSDEAFF
TGTGCCACCTCCCCCTGGGGGGGAAGTGATGAAGCTTTCTTT
>TRBV6-5|many|TRBJ2-3|.
CASSPLLESTDTQYF
TGTGCCAGCAGCCCCCTCTTGGAGAGCACAGATACGCAGTATTTT
>TRBV5-6|many|TRBJ2-7|.
CASSLGTPYEQYF
TGTGCCAGCAGCTTGGGTACTCCCTACGAGCAGTACTTC
>TRBV12-3/TRBV12-4|many|TRBJ1-1|TRBD1
CASSRGGQGTNTEAFF
TGTGCCAGCAGCAGGGGGGGACAGGGAACCAACACTGAAGCTTTCTTT
>TRBV24-1|few|TRBJ2-3|.
CATSERLASTDTQYF
TGTGCCACCAGTGAGCGGCTCGCTAGCACAGATACGCAGTATTTT
>TRBV3-1|.|TRBJ1-5|.
CASSRLNQPQHF
TGTGCCAGCAGCCGGCTCAATCAGCCCCAGCATTTT
>TRBV11-2|.|TRBJ2-7|.
CASSLAGSSYEQYF
TGTGCCAGCAGCTTAGCAGGGAGCTCCTACGAGCAGTACTTC
>TRBV29-1|few|TRBJ2-7|.
CSVEVGDTTYEQYF
TGCAGCGTTGAAGTGGGGGACACTACCTACGAGCAGTACTTC
>TRBV20-1|many|TRBJ2-3|.
CSATSPPGDTQYF
TGCAGTGCCACTTCCCCCCCCGGGGATACGCAGTATTTT
>TRBV4-1|.|TRBJ2-1|.
CAAGLDFSSYNEQFF
TGCGCCGCAGGGCTCGACTTCTCTTCCTACAATGAGCAGTTCTTC
>TRBV4-3|many|TRBJ2-1|.
CASSQSGQYYNEQFF
TGCGCCAGCAGCCAGAGCGGGCAATATTACAATGAGCAGTTCTTC
>TRBV5-5|many|TRBJ2-7|.
CASSFGQSTYEQYF
TGTGCCAGCAGCTTCGGGCAGAGTACCTACGAGCAGTACTTC
>TRBV19|once|TRBJ2-7|TRBD1
CASSTEQGTNYEQYF
TGTGCCAGTAGTACCGAACAGGGGACCAACTACGAGCAGTACTTC
>TRBV11-2|few|TRBJ2-7|TRBD2
CASSFYGGEAYEQYF
TGTGCCAGCAGCTTTTACGGGGGGGAAGCCTACGAGCAGTACTTC
>TRBV12-5|.|TRBJ1-1|.
CASGLLVDTEAFF
TGTGCTAGTGGTTTACTGGTTGACACTGAAGCTTTCTTT
>TRBV27|few|TRBJ2-3|.
CASSLYSGVGQDFTDTQYF
TGTGCCAGCAGTTTATACTCAGGGGTCGGACAAGACTTCACAGATACGCAGTATTTT
>TRBV2|.|TRBJ2-1|TRBD1
CASRGTGTGDRSYNEQFF
TGTGCCAGCAGGGGTACCGGGACAGGGGACCGCTCCTACAATGAGCAGTTCTTC
>TRBV6-2/TRBV6-3|few|TRBJ2-5|.
CASSYSNGRETQYF
TGTGCCAGCAGTTACTCGAACGGTAGAGAGACCCAGTACTTC
>TRBV15|many|TRBJ2-1|.
CATSRDLSSYNEQFF
TGTGCCACCAGCAGAGATCTCAGTTCCTACAATGAGCAGTTCTTC
>TRBV7-7|.|TRBJ2-5|.
CASSLWTAETQYF
TGTGCTAGCAGCCTCTGGACAGCGGAGACCCAGTACTTC
>TRBV28|few|TRBJ2-1|TRBD2
CASSYQGLAAENEQFF
TGTGCCAGCAGTTACCAGGGACTAGCGGCTGAAAATGAGCAGTTCTTC
>TRBV28|.|TRBJ2-1|.
CAGSPWQPSSYNEQFF
TGTGCCGGCAGTCCCTGGCAGCCTAGCTCCTACAATGAGCAGTTCTTC
>TRBV10-3|many|TRBJ2-3|TRBD1
CAISESSGQMDDTQYF
TGTGCCATCAGTGAGTCTTCGGGACAGATGGACGATACGCAGTATTTT
>TRBV20-1|many|TRBJ2-7|.
CSALNEASPYEQYF
TGCAGTGCTCTTAACGAGGCGTCGCCCTACGAGCAGTACTTC
>TRBV27|.|TRBJ2-1|.
CASSLGGSYNEQFF
TGTGCCAGCAGTTTGGGAGGCTCCTACAATGAGCAGTTCTTC
>TRBV11-2|many|TRBJ1-6|.
CASSLEARSSPLHF
TGTGCCAGCAGCTTAGAGGCAAGATCTTCACCCCTCCACTTT
>TRBV6-1|.|TRBJ2-5|.
CASSEGWTETRRAQYF
TGTGCCAGCAGTGAAGGTTGGACAGAAACCCGGAGGGCCCAGTACTTC
>TRBV12-3/TRBV12-4|many|TRBJ2-5|.
CASSLYEETQYF
TGTGCCAGCAGTTTATATGAGGAGACCCAGTACTTC